The clone carrying this T cell receptor (beta chain) was found once. Its antigen is currently unknown. Repertoires were generated with immunoSEQ multiplex PCR, while TCRdb's copy carries only in-frame clones and drops some. This table holds about 130,000 clones, 80% to 95% found once. These data originate in a study of graft-versus-host responses after intestinal transplantation. Study as a whole: All of the recipients had induction that used anti-thymocyte globulin, then tacrolimus and steroids for roughly three years. Overall study findings and caveats: The study associated peak circulating GvH clone levels with early post-transplant HvG declines. Allografts of one patient group, those with graft-donor T cell macrochimerism, had high graft-versus-host to host-versus-graft clonal ratios.

Germline V CDR1 and CDR2: MNHEY, SMNVEV (reference sequence). J lost 7 bases, V lost 4 bases, and 7 bases had no gene match. The CDR3 is 15 residues long. The sequenced sample was unstimulated CD4+ T cells sorted from spleen or lymph node cells, obtained before intestinal transplant. The sequence derives from a human donor who received an intestinal transplant. The chain has TRBV27 and TRBJ2-3; 11 nucleotides line up with TRBD2. CDR3 bases: TGTGCCAGCAGTTCTCGACTAGCGGGATTATATACGCAGTATTTT. Translation gives CASSSRLAGLYTQYF.